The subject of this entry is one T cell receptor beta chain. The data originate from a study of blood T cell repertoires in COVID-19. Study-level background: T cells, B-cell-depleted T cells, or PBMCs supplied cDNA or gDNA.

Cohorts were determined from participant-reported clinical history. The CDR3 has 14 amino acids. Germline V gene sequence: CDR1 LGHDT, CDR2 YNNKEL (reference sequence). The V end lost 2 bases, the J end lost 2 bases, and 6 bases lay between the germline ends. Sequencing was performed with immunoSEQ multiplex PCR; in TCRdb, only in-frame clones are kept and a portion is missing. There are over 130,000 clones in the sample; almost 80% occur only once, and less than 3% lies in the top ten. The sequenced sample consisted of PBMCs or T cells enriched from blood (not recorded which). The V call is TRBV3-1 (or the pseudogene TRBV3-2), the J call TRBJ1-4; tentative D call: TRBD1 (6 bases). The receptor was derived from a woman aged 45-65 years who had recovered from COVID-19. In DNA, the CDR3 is TGTGCCAGCAGCCAACAGGGGACTAATGAAAAACTGTTTTTT. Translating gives CASSQQGTNEKLFF.